The 19 T cell receptor beta chains given below trace back to one sample, sequenced in a study of cytomegalovirus exposure and HLA in healthy donors. Profiled with immunoSEQ multiplex PCR; TCRdb holds only in-frame clones, not every one. The sample includes 150,000 to 200,000 clones, 86% of them seen just once. The material sequenced was PBMCs. The receptors were gathered from a woman aged 25-40 years in good health and CMV-seronegative.

The V call is TRBV29-1, the J call TRBJ2-1; weak D call: TRBD2 (6 bases). Germline-derived CDR1 and CDR2 are SQVTM and ANQGSEA. V lost 4 bases to trimming and J lost 11 bases, with 12 bases between them. The CDR3 is made up of 11 amino acids. The CDR3, as DNA: TGCAGCGTTGCGGGAGCGTCCCAGCAGTTCTTC. It encodes CSVAGASQQFF.

The chain employs TRBV5-4 and TRBJ2-7, with D uncertain. V was trimmed by 4 bases and J by 2 bases, leaving 4 bases between them. CDR3 length: 11 residues. CDR1 and CDR2 from the germline V gene are SGHNT and YYREEE (reference sequence). CDR3 protein: CASSDAYEQYF. The CDR3 DNA reads TGTGCCAGCAGCGACGCCTACGAGCAGTACTTC.

The chain couples TRBV19 to TRBJ1-5; TRBD1 aligns across 7 bases. V was pared by 7 bases and J by 7 bases, with 16 bases of the junction left unmatched. CDR1 is LNHDA and CDR2 is SQIVND in the germline V gene (reference sequence). The CDR3 consists of 16 residues. The CDR3 region has the DNA TGTGCCAGTAACGGGGAGTCAGGGGGGTTGCGGCAGCCCCAGCATTTT. Protein: CASNGESGGLRQPQHF.

The CDR3 DNA reads TGTGCCTGGGGCTTGGACAGGGGAGTATCCGAGCAGTACTTC. It is translated as CAWGLDRGVSEQYF. The J gene is TRBJ2-7, the V gene TRBV30; TRBD1 aligns across 9 bases. The CDR3 totals 14 residues. CDR1 and CDR2 (germline): GTSNPN, SVGIG (reference sequence). Trimming took 5 bases from V and 6 from J; bases not matched to a gene: 11.

The table lists this clone with a count of one. The CDR3, as DNA: TGTGCCAGCAGCCCAAGGGCTAGCGGGGGCACAGATACGCAGTATTTT. Translating gives CASSPRASGGTDTQYF. V is TRBV9 and J is TRBJ2-3; 9 bases fit TRBD2. Germline-derived CDR1 and CDR2 are SGDLS and YYNGEE. With V trimmed by 4 bases and J by 1 base, 7 bases remained unmatched. The CDR3 contains 16 residues.

This chain links TRBV7-7 with TRBJ1-5; D is ambiguous. This CDR3 is 13 amino acids long. The germline V and J ends were trimmed by 1 base and 4 bases, with 5 bases remaining between them. From germline, CDR1 is SSHAT and CDR2 FNYEAQ (reference sequence). In DNA form, the CDR3 reads TGTGCCAGCAGCTTAGATTCAAATCAGCCCCAGCATTTT. Protein product: CASSLDSNQPQHF.

The chain carries TRBV30 and TRBJ2-1; no definite D call. Germline CDR1 reads GTSNPN; CDR2 reads SVGIG (reference sequence). CDR3 length equals 11 residues. The V end was cut by 4 bases, the J end by 7 bases, with 8 bases between. The CDR3 protein is CAWTSSNEQFF. The CDR3 DNA is TGTGCCTGGACTTCATCAAATGAGCAGTTCTTC.

In nucleotides, the CDR3 is TGTGCCAGCAGCAACAGGGGGCGTGCAGATACGCAGTATTTT. Its translation is CASSNRGRADTQYF. The chain recombines TRBV28 with TRBJ2-3, with 9 positions matching TRBD1. There are 14 residues in the CDR3. V lost 6 bases to trimming and J lost 4 bases; unmatched junction nucleotides: 5. The germline V gene has CDR1 MDHEN and CDR2 SYDVKM.

The CDR3 region is CASSDQREKLFF. The DNA for the CDR3 is TGTGCCAGCAGCGACCAGCGTGAAAAACTGTTTTTT. The chain uses TRBV7-9 and TRBJ1-4; D is unresolved. The CDR3 has 12 residues. CDR1 SEHNR and CDR2 FQNEAQ come from the germline V gene (reference sequence). V dropped 5 bases and J dropped 7 bases, with 8 bases sitting between them.

The chain uses TRBV6-5 and TRBJ1-1; D uncertain. CDR1 and CDR2 from the germline V gene are MNHEY and SVGAGI. The CDR3 has 15 amino acids. Trimming took off 2 bases at V and 1 base at J, with 11 bases between the two ends. The CDR3 loop is CASSYRTRANTEAFF. CDR3 nucleotide sequence: TGTGCCAGCAGTTACCGAACGCGGGCGAACACTGAAGCTTTCTTT.

The V gene is TRBV6-5, the J gene TRBJ2-6; no clear D. V lost 0 bases, J lost 0 bases, and 6 bases lay in between. The CDR3 is made up of 16 amino acids. Germline CDR1 and CDR2: MNHEY and SVGAGI. CDR3: CASSYSMASGANVLTF. DNA for the CDR3: TGTGCCAGCAGTTACTCGATGGCCTCTGGGGCCAACGTCCTGACTTTC.

The rearrangement uses TRBV6-5 and TRBJ1-3, with D maybe TRBD1 (6 bases). Looked up from germline, CDR1 is MNHEY and CDR2 is SVGAGI. V lost 0 bases and J 4 bases, leaving 13 bases between the germline ends. The CDR3 totals 16 residues. CDR3 protein: CASSYSPLGAGNTIYF. As DNA, the CDR3 is TGTGCCAGCAGTTACTCCCCCCTGGGGGCAGGAAACACCATATATTTT.

The chain joins TRBV20-1 to TRBJ2-5, with a possible D match to TRBD1 (6 bases). Deletions cut 7 bases from V and 0 bases from J, with 6 bases between. The CDR3 spans 11 residues. Germline values: CDR1 DFQATT, CDR2 SNEGSKA (reference sequence). The CDR3 protein is CSGQDQETQYF. In DNA, the CDR3 is TGCAGTGGACAGGACCAAGAGACCCAGTACTTC.

The chain is built from TRBV7-8 and TRBJ2-4, with TRBD1 matching 7 bases. Trimming removed 0 bases from V and 3 bases from J; junction bases left unmatched: 14. CDR3 size: 19 residues. Germline V gene lookup returns CDR1 SGHVS and CDR2 FQNEAQ. DNA of the CDR3: TGTGCCAGCAGCTTAGCGAGTGGGGGACAGCACGGGATCAAAAACATTCAGTACTTC. It encodes CASSLASGGQHGIKNIQYF.

This chain uses TRBV27 with TRBJ2-7; no clear D. This CDR3 contains 14 residues. Trimming cost V 6 bases and J 6 bases, with 18 bases left between them. Germline V gene data show CDR1 as MNHEY and CDR2 as SMNVEV (reference sequence). The CDR3 region is CASRVADPGREQYF. The CDR3, as DNA: TGTGCCAGCAGGGTCGCGGACCCGGGTCGCGAGCAGTACTTC.

The chain employs TRBV30 and TRBJ2-7; 9 positions agree with TRBD1. Trimming took 3 bases from V and 1 from J; bases not matched to a gene: 4. CDR1 GTSNPN and CDR2 SVGIG come from the germline V gene (reference sequence). The CDR3 sequence is 14 residues long. CDR3 protein: CAWSRDRVSYEQYF. The CDR3 bases are TGTGCCTGGAGCCGGGACAGGGTATCCTACGAGCAGTACTTC.

CDR3 nucleotides: TGCGCCAGCAGCCAATCTTACCCGGCCGCTAACTATGGCTACACCTTC. Translation: CASSQSYPAANYGYTF. The chain is built from TRBV4-1 and TRBJ1-2; D is undetermined. Trimming removed 2 bases from V and 0 bases from J, with 13 bases in between. The CDR3 length is 16 residues. Germline V gives CDR1 MGHRA, CDR2 YSYEKL.

This chain connects TRBV7-9 to TRBJ1-1; 7 nucleotides line up with TRBD1. The CDR3 sequence is 14 residues long. The germline gives CDR1 SEHNR, CDR2 FQNEAQ (reference sequence). J gave up 5 bases and V 6 bases, and 9 bases lay outside the gene matches. CDR3 amino acids: CASRPQGRETEAFF. CDR3 DNA sequence: TGTGCCAGCAGACCACAGGGGCGAGAGACTGAAGCTTTCTTT.

The J gene is TRBJ2-7, the V gene TRBV11-2; 11 nucleotides agree with TRBD2. From germline, CDR1 is SGHAT and CDR2 FQNNGV. There are 15 residues in the CDR3. Unmatched junction bases numbered 3, after V lost 5 bases and J lost 0 bases. The CDR3, as DNA: TGTGCCAGCAGCCTACTAGCGGGAGCCTCCTACGAGCAGTACTTC. Protein product: CASSLLAGASYEQYF. The complete variable domain, with remaining parts taken from reference TRBV11-2 and TRBJ2-7, reads EAGVAQSPRYKIIEKRQSVAFWCNPISGHATLYWYQQILGQGPKLLIQFQNNGVVDDSQLPKDRFSAERLKGVDSTLKIQPAKLEDSAVYLCASSLLAGASYEQYFGPGTRLTVT.